These 23 T cell receptor beta chains originate from one sample sequenced in a study of CD8+ T cells in alopecia areata. RNA was extracted and reverse transcribed into cDNA as the sequencing template. Only in-frame clones appear in the TCRdb table, and some are missing; sequencing was by immunoSEQ multiplex PCR. Found here are roughly 260,000 clones, no singletons; the ten largest cover around 1.2%. Sorting of pooled cutaneous lymph node cells was based on CD4, CD8alpha, NKG2D, NKG2ACE and other markers. Source material: CD4+ T cells sorted from a lymph node. The receptor source for this set is a C3H/HeJ mouse with alopecia areata. MHC haplotype here: H2-k.

About this clone itself: Genes here carry mouse names. Coverage ceases 4 residues before the CDR3 finishes, and the germline J gene fills in the end. This sequence joins TRBV19 and TRBJ2-7, with 9 bases matching TRBD1. From germline, CDR1 is FNHDT and CDR2 SITEND (reference sequence). The length of the CDR3 is 15 residues. This CDR3 is CASRSDRGMKYEQYF. The part of the CDR3 DNA that was read is TGTGCCAGCAGGAGCGACAGGGGGATGAAGTAT. The variable domain in full, completed from reference TRBV19 and TRBJ2-7, reads GGIITQTPKFLIGQEGQKLTLKCQQNFNHDTMYWYRQDSGKGLRLIYYSITENDLQKGDLSEGYDASREKKSSFSLTVTSAQKNEMAVFLCASRSDRGMKYEQYFGPGTRLTVL.

Worth noting for this clone: Gene and germline names: mouse. The CDR3 end is not reached by the read, which stops 4 residues before it; the germline J gene fills it in. The V gene is TRBV13-3, the J gene TRBJ2-5, with 8 bases identical to TRBD2. CDR3 length: 15 amino acids. CDR1 and CDR2 from the germline V gene are NNHDY and SYVADS. V shed 2 bases and J 1 base; nucleotides not matched to a gene: 3. Here the CDR3 reads CASSERGGDQDTQYF. The CDR3 bases that were read are TGTGCCAGCAGTGAGAGGGGGGGCGACCAAGAC.

This clone came up many times. Each gene name is a mouse one. With the read ending 4 residues before the CDR3 end, the germline J gene is used to fill in that end. The V and J genes are TRBV19 and TRBJ2-1; 10 bases map to TRBD2. The CDR3 spans 14 residues. Per germline, CDR1 FNHDT and CDR2 SITEND (reference sequence). The sequenced CDR3 bases are TGTGCCAGCAACCTGGGGGGGCGAGGGGCT. Its translation is CASNLGGRGA. The CDR3, in full, reads CASNLGGRGAEQFF.

The table lists this clone with a few counts. Here the gene names and germline are mouse. CDR3 DNA (partial): TGTGCCAGCAGTGCGGGACAGAACCAAAACACA. It translates to CASSAGQNQNT. The whole CDR3 region reads CASSAGQNQNTEVFF. This chain joins TRBV13-1 and TRBJ1-1, with 7 positions matching TRBD1. The read is 4 residues too short to cover the CDR3 end, so that end is filled in from the germline J gene. With V trimmed by 3 bases and J by 1 base, 6 bases remained unmatched. The CDR3 covers 15 residues. The germline gives CDR1 NSHNY, CDR2 SYGAGN.

Worth noting for this clone: Mouse gene names and germline throughout. The read stops 4 residues short of the end of the CDR3; the missing end is completed from the germline J gene. Other DNA sequences in this sample translate to the same CDR3. This chain connects TRBV13-1 to TRBJ2-3; TRBD2 matches 9 bases. Germline V CDR1 and CDR2: NSHNY, SYGAGN. The CDR3 totals 15 residues. The trim removed 1 base at V and 1 base at J, leaving 1 base unmatched. The sequenced CDR3 bases are TGTGCCAGCAGTGATCGGGACTGGGGTGCAGAA. It specifies CASSDRDWGAE. The complete CDR3 sequence is CASSDRDWGAETLYF.

Only a few counts were recorded for this clone. Each gene name is a mouse one. Other DNA sequences in the sample encode the same CDR3. CDR3 sequence reads: CASSAGQGGNSPLYF. The CDR3 bases that were read are TGTGCCAGCAGTGCCGGACAGGGAGGGAATTCGCCC. The J gene is TRBJ1-6, the V gene TRBV13-1, with 8 bases matching TRBD1. The missing CDR3 end, 3 residues past where the read stops, is filled in from the germline J gene. TRBJ1-6 is known as an ORF, though its function is uncertain. This CDR3 is 15 amino acids long. V trimming: 3 bases; J trimming: 7 bases; junction bases outside the gene matches: 6. Germline V CDR1 and CDR2: NSHNY, SYGAGN.

This clone turned up a few times. Germline and genes here are mouse. The missing CDR3 end, 4 residues past where the read stops, is filled in from the germline J gene. J is TRBJ2-4 and V is TRBV16; D not resolved. V dropped 1 base and J dropped 1 base, with 3 bases sitting between them. Germline values: CDR1 SGHSA, CDR2 FRNQAP. CDR3 size: 13 residues. The sequenced CDR3 bases are TGTGCAAGCAGCTTAGTAGGTCAAAAC. As protein: CASSLVGQN. The CDR3 reads in full as CASSLVGQNTLYF.

This clone turned up a few times. Mouse germline and gene names are used. The read gets to within 4 residues of the CDR3 end, and the germline J gene fills in the rest. The V gene is TRBV13-2, the J gene TRBJ1-1; D might be TRBD1 (6 bases). This CDR3 contains 15 residues. In germline, CDR1 is NNHNN, CDR2 SYGAGS (reference sequence). Trimming took 3 bases from V and 0 from J, leaving 12 bases between them. The sequenced CDR3 bases are TGTGCCAGCGGTGGGGCCGGGACAACAAACACA. Amino acids: CASGGAGTTNT. Given in full, the CDR3 is CASGGAGTTNTEVFF.

Note on this clone: Mouse germline and gene names are used. The CDR3 end falls 4 residues outside the read, so it is completed with the germline J gene. The chain employs TRBV17 and TRBJ2-1; D perhaps matches TRBD2 (6 bases). Trimming pared 3 bases from V and 0 bases from J, leaving 9 bases between. Germline V gene sequence: CDR1 MNHDT, CDR2 YYDKIL. CDR3 length equals 15 residues. CDR3 DNA, as far as it was read: TGTGCTAGCAGTAGTTTTGGGGGTAACTATGCT. Encoded protein: CASSSFGGNYA. In full, the CDR3 reads CASSSFGGNYAEQFF.

For this clone: All gene names here are mouse names. The read is 4 residues too short to cover the CDR3 end, so that end is filled in from the germline J gene. V is TRBV19 and J is TRBJ2-7; D gene unclear. Germline V gene lookup returns CDR1 FNHDT and CDR2 SITEND (reference sequence). This CDR3 spans 11 amino acids. The CDR3 DNA, read in part, is TGTGCCAGCAGTCTCAGATAT. It encodes CASSLRY. The full CDR3 is CASSLRYEQYF.

This clone was detected a few times. The gene names given are mouse names. Coverage ceases 4 residues before the CDR3 finishes, and the germline J gene fills in the end. The rearrangement links TRBV13-3 to TRBJ2-4, with 8 bases that match TRBD2. This CDR3 has 13 residues. The V gene's germline CDR1 is NNHDY and CDR2 SYVADS. CDR3 DNA (partial): TGTGCCAGCAGTGAGGGACTGGAAAAC. Its translation is CASSEGLEN. The CDR3 as a whole reads CASSEGLENTLYF. Full variable domain (missing parts from reference TRBV13-3 and TRBJ2-4): EAAVTQSPRSKVAVTGGKVTLSCHQTNNHDYMYWYRQDTGHGLRLIHYSYVADSTEKGDIPDGYKASRPSQENFSLILELASLSQTAVYFCASSEGLENTLYFGAGTRLSVL.

For this clone: Genes and germline are mouse. Read coverage stops 4 residues before the CDR3 terminus; the germline J gene supplies the remainder. J is TRBJ2-3 and V is TRBV31; 8 nucleotides align to TRBD2. Trimming at V came to 0 bases and at J to 4 bases, leaving 6 bases not matched to a gene. CDR3 length equals 15 residues. The germline gives CDR1 GKSSPN, CDR2 SITVG. Partial CDR3 DNA: TGTGCCTGGAGTCTAGTACTGGGGGAACCAGAA. It encodes CAWSLVLGEPE. The entire CDR3 protein reads CAWSLVLGEPETLYF.

Regarding this clone: Genes here carry mouse names. The read terminates 4 residues before the CDR3 end, so the remaining end is supplied by the germline J gene. This rearrangement joins TRBV1 to TRBJ2-4, with TRBD2 identical over 8 bases. V was pared by 0 bases and J by 3 bases, with 5 bases of the junction left unmatched. The CDR3 spans 16 residues. CDR1 NSQYPW and CDR2 LRSPGD come from the germline V gene (reference sequence). The covered CDR3 bases are TGCACCTGCAGTGCAGATTTCTGGGGGGCGCAAAAC. Its protein is CTCSADFWGAQN. The whole CDR3 is CTCSADFWGAQNTLYF.

Note on this clone: Gene names and germline match the mouse. The CDR3 end lies 4 residues beyond the end of the read and is filled in from the germline J gene. The gene calls are TRBV29 and TRBJ1-1; 9 positions agree with TRBD1. V was clipped by 7 bases and J by 3 bases; unmatched bases: 6. The germline gives CDR1 MSHET, CDR2 SYDVDS. The CDR3 has 14 amino acids. CDR3 protein: CASTTGGADTEVFF. CDR3 bases read: TGTGCTAGCACAACAGGGGGCGCCGACACA.

About this clone itself: Genes and germline are mouse. The read halts 4 residues ahead of the CDR3 end, with the missing end drawn from the germline J gene. This chain uses TRBV13-2 with TRBJ2-7; 8 bases map to TRBD2. Per the germline V gene, CDR1 is NNHNN and CDR2 is SYGAGS (reference sequence). This CDR3 is 14 amino acids long. Partial CDR3 DNA: TGTGCCAGCGGTGATAGGTCTGGGGGGTAT. This translates into CASGDRSGGY. The complete CDR3 protein is CASGDRSGGYEQYF.

In its sample, this clone was seen many times. The germline and genes are mouse ones. The sequence runs out 4 residues before the end of the CDR3; the remainder is reconstructed from the germline J gene. The V gene is TRBV1, the J gene TRBJ2-5, with TRBD1 matching over 9 bases. Germline CDR1 NSQYPW, CDR2 LRSPGD (reference sequence). There are 15 residues in the CDR3. CDR3 bases read: TGCACCTGCAGTGCAGGCCGGGACAGGGTTGAC. This gives the protein CTCSAGRDRVD. The whole CDR3 region reads CTCSAGRDRVDTQYF.

As concerns this clone: Gene names and germline refer to mouse. The sequence runs out 4 residues before the end of the CDR3; the remainder is reconstructed from the germline J gene. This chain connects TRBV5 to TRBJ2-1; weak D call: TRBD1 (6 bases). The germline gives CDR1 LGHNA, CDR2 YNLKQL (reference sequence). CDR3 length: 14 residues. The CDR3 reads CASSQDTGLAEQFF. The covered CDR3 bases are TGTGCCAGCAGCCAAGATACAGGGCTGGCT.

As concerns this clone: Each gene name is a mouse one. Read coverage stops 4 residues before the CDR3 terminus; the germline J gene supplies the remainder. The gene calls are TRBV13-3 and TRBJ1-2; 11 bases are a match to TRBD1. Germline lookup yields CDR1 NNHDY and CDR2 SYVADS. J gave up 3 bases and V 3 bases, and 1 base lay outside the gene matches. The CDR3 consists of 14 residues. The part of the CDR3 DNA that was read is TGTGCCAGCAGTGTGGGACAGGGGGACTCC. It yields the protein CASSVGQGDS. The entire CDR3 is CASSVGQGDSDYTF.

For this clone: The listed genes are named as in mouse. The read terminates 4 residues before the CDR3 end, so the remaining end is supplied by the germline J gene. This same CDR3 is encoded by further DNA sequences in the sample. J is TRBJ2-5 and V is TRBV13-3; 7 positions agree with TRBD2. The CDR3 length is 13 residues. In germline, CDR1 is NNHDY, CDR2 SYVADS. This CDR3 is CASSEGGLDTQYF. CDR3 DNA, as far as it was read: TGTGCCAGCAGTGAGGGGGGGTTAGAC.

This clone showed up just a few times. The gene names given are mouse names. The missing CDR3 end, 4 residues past where the read stops, is filled in from the germline J gene. J is TRBJ2-4 and V is TRBV1; a weak D match, TRBD1 (5 bases). There are 14 residues in the CDR3. The V end lost 4 bases, the J end lost 1 base, and 9 bases lay between the germline ends. The germline gives CDR1 NSQYPW, CDR2 LRSPGD (reference sequence). The sequenced part of the CDR3 DNA is TGCACCTGCAGTGGCAGGGTGGGTCAAAAC. Translated, it gives CTCSGRVGQN. The whole CDR3 reads CTCSGRVGQNTLYF.

Points on this clone: Mouse gene names apply. The sequence runs out 4 residues before the end of the CDR3; the remainder is reconstructed from the germline J gene. This sequence joins TRBV1 and TRBJ1-2; 7 nucleotides agree with TRBD1. J gave up 3 bases and V 0 bases, and 4 bases lay outside the gene matches. The CDR3 spans 15 residues. The V gene's germline CDR1 is NSQYPW and CDR2 LRSPGD (reference sequence). The DNA read from the CDR3 is TGCACCTGCAGTGCAGATGAGGGGGCGCACTCC. As protein: CTCSADEGAHS. The whole CDR3 reads CTCSADEGAHSDYTF.

Worth noting for this clone: Mouse names are used for the genes. The CDR3 end is not reached by the read, which stops 4 residues before it; the germline J gene fills it in. The genes are TRBV1 and TRBJ1-1; D gene ambiguous. V lost 8 bases and J lost 1, with 5 bases in between. The CDR3 is 11 amino acids. The germline gives CDR1 NSQYPW, CDR2 LRSPGD (reference sequence). CDR3 bases read: TGCACCTGCGAGGGGAACACA. Translating it yields CTCEGNT. In full, the CDR3 is CTCEGNTEVFF.

The table lists this clone with a few counts. These gene names are mouse names. The read terminates 3 residues before the CDR3 end, so the remaining end is supplied by the germline J gene. The gene calls are TRBV1 and TRBJ1-6, with a possible D match to TRBD1 (5 bases). TRBJ1-6 belongs to the ORF category, with a function that is uncertain. Trimming left V 0 bases short and J 0 bases short, with 12 bases between. The length of the CDR3 is 18 residues. CDR1 and CDR2 (germline): NSQYPW, LRSPGD (reference sequence). The chain's CDR3 is CTCSADRQTVSYNSPLYF. The covered CDR3 bases are TGCACCTGCAGTGCAGACCGTCAGACAGTTTCCTATAATTCGCCC.